Below, one T cell receptor (beta chain) is given with its context. The source of the sample is a study of blood T cell repertoires in COVID-19. The method was immunoSEQ multiplex PCR; TCRdb's version includes in-frame clones alone and lacks a portion of them. The sample carries 200,000 to 250,000 clones, 85% to 90% recorded once. CDR3 length equals 15 residues. Germline V lookup: CDR1 LGHDT, CDR2 YNNKEL (reference sequence). Unmatched junction bases numbered 8, after V lost 5 bases and J lost 5 bases. The sequence derives from a man under 40 with COVID-19, enrolled during active disease. V usage is TRBV3-1 (or the pseudogene TRBV3-2) and J usage is TRBJ2-5; 10 bases align to TRBD1. Material for sequencing was peripheral blood. CDR3 region: CASSKGDRGGETQYF. The CDR3 DNA is TGTGCCAGCAGCAAAGGGGACAGGGGAGGTGAGACCCAGTACTTC.